Below, 24 T cell receptor beta chains from the same sample are listed, as sequenced in a study of T cell repertoires in cytomegalovirus infection. Each CDR3 protein gets one entry after TCRdb re-called the reads with MiXCR. The table lists 700,000 to 950,000 distinct CDR3 sequences, around a third of them singletons. Their recognized antigens are unknown. The material was cultured CD8+ T cells from PBMCs, obtained from culture after CMV antigen stimulation. Receptors were obtained from a human donor in good health (CMV status not recorded). Some clones in this sample may be carry-over from other donors' samples.

This rearrangement joins TRBV4-1 to TRBJ2-3; no firm D call. Trimming shortened V by 4 bases and J by 4 bases, and 12 bases separated the two germline ends. The germline V gene encodes CDR1 MGHRA and CDR2 YSYEKL. There are 14 residues in the CDR3. CDR3: CASSLRSRSDTQYF. For the CDR3, the DNA is TGCGCCAGCAGCCTGAGATCGCGTTCAGATACGCAGTATTTT.

This clonotype occurred a few times. The chain is built from TRBV29-1 and TRBJ2-2, with D uncertain. CDR1 SQVTM and CDR2 ANQGSEA come from the germline V gene. V gave up 0 bases and J gave up 9 bases, with 5 bases separating them. The CDR3 totals 11 residues. The CDR3 DNA reads as TGCAGCGTTGAAGATACGCGGGAGCTGTTTTTT. Protein: CSVEDTRELFF.

The gene calls are TRBV27 and TRBJ2-1; the D call may be TRBD1 or TRBD2 (5 bases each). V was clipped by 1 base and J by 1 base, with 11 bases between them. This CDR3 is built from 16 residues. CDR1 MNHEY and CDR2 SMNVEV come from the germline V gene (reference sequence). The CDR3 loop is CASSLYSGPSYNEQFF. In DNA form, the CDR3 reads TGTGCCAGCAGTTTATATTCGGGGCCATCCTACAATGAGCAGTTCTTC.

This clonotype was counted only a few times. This chain joins TRBV29-1 and TRBJ2-2; D gene uncertain. The germline V gene encodes CDR1 SQVTM and CDR2 ANQGSEA. The CDR3 contains 13 residues. V was cut by 1 base and J by 2 bases, with 5 bases left in between. The DNA of the CDR3 is TGCAGCGTTGAAGGATACAACACCGGGGAGCTGTTTTTT. Amino acids: CSVEGYNTGELFF.

For this clonotype: This sequence may be a read error, since a much larger clone differs from it by one base. The chain joins TRBV7-2 to TRBJ1-3, with D unresolved. The CDR3 length is 15 residues. From germline, CDR1 is SGHTA and CDR2 FQGNSA. CDR3 amino acids: CASSGYAGAGNIIYF. The CDR3 DNA follows: TGTGCCAGCAGTGGGTACGCGGGCGCCGGAAACATCATATATTTT.

The V gene is TRBV10-3, the J gene TRBJ2-2; D gene unclear. In germline, CDR1 is ENHRY, CDR2 SYGVKD. The CDR3 is 12 residues long. The germline V and J ends were trimmed by 11 bases and 2 bases, with 9 bases remaining between them. Here the CDR3 DNA reads TGTGCCGCTCTGGCCAACACCGGGGAGCTGTTTTTT. This sequence encodes CAALANTGELFF.

Only one count was recorded for this clonotype. The chain recombines TRBV14 with TRBJ2-2, with D unclear. CDR1 and CDR2 (germline): SGHDN, FVKESK. The germline V and J ends were trimmed by 4 bases and 3 bases, with 9 bases remaining between them. The length of the CDR3 is 14 residues. CDR3 DNA sequence: TGTGCCAGCAGCCTTGGGTCATACACCGGGGAGCTGTTTTTT. Amino acids: CASSLGSYTGELFF.

J is TRBJ2-7 and V is TRBV4-1, with 11 bases lining up with TRBD1. Germline V lookup: CDR1 MGHRA, CDR2 YSYEKL. The CDR3 has 17 residues. V dropped 2 bases and J dropped 1; count of bases not matched to a gene: 7. For the CDR3, the DNA is TGCGCCAGCAGCCAAACAGCGGGACAGGGGGTATCCTACGAGCAGTACGTC. The encoded protein is CASSQTAGQGVSYEQYV.

J is TRBJ1-1 and V is TRBV7-9, with TRBD1 identical over 10 bases. This CDR3 has 14 amino acids. Germline V CDR1 and CDR2: SEHNR, FQNEAQ (reference sequence). The trim removed 5 bases at V and 6 bases at J, leaving 6 bases unmatched. For the CDR3, the DNA is TGTGCCAGCAGCCCGGACAGGGGGTTTGCTGAAGCTTTCTTT. Translation gives CASSPDRGFAEAFF.

This chain joins TRBV14 and TRBJ2-5, with unresolved D. V dropped 4 bases and J dropped 1 base, with 10 bases sitting between them. Germline values: CDR1 SGHDN, CDR2 FVKESK. This CDR3 has 14 amino acids. CDR3 nucleotide sequence: TGTGCCAGCAGCCGGAAAAAATTCCAAGAGACCCAGTACTTC. It encodes CASSRKKFQETQYF.

The chain carries TRBV19 and TRBJ1-5; D perhaps matches TRBD1 (5 bases). Between the trimmed V and J ends, which lost 4 bases and 0 bases, there was a span of 13 bases. From germline, CDR1 is LNHDA and CDR2 SQIVND (reference sequence). The CDR3 has 16 residues. The chain's CDR3 is CASSTEYDSSNQPQHF. As DNA, the CDR3 is TGTGCCAGTAGTACAGAATACGACAGTAGCAATCAGCCCCAGCATTTT.

This clonotype has more than one count but fewer than ten. The chain links TRBV12-3 or TRBV12-4 to TRBJ1-5; D is uncertain. V was clipped by 1 base and J by 7 bases, with 11 bases between them. The CDR3 totals 14 residues. The CDR3 sequence is CASSLGASGQPQHF. The CDR3, as DNA: TGTGCCAGCAGTTTAGGAGCATCTGGGCAGCCCCAGCATTTT.

This clonotype was seen a few times. The J gene is TRBJ2-1, the V gene TRBV6-1; D is unclear. The V gene's germline CDR1 is MNHNS and CDR2 SASEGT. The CDR3 loop spans 14 amino acids. The V end lost 2 bases, the J end lost 5 bases, and 10 bases lay between the germline ends. CDR3 coding DNA: TGTGCCAGCAGTGAACGTAGCACCAACAATGAGCAGTTCTTC. Translating gives CASSERSTNNEQFF.

This clonotype has a handful of counts. V usage is TRBV4-3 and J usage is TRBJ2-7; 12 bases agree with TRBD2. The CDR3 totals 20 residues. Trimming removed 1 base from V and 0 bases from J; junction bases left unmatched: 13. Germline lookup yields CDR1 LGHNA and CDR2 YSLEER. CDR3 DNA sequence: TGCGCCAGCAGCCAAGGTAGACGTCTAGCGGGGGGGAGGAGCTCCTACGAGCAGTACGTC. Protein sequence: CASSQGRRLAGGRSSYEQYV.

V is TRBV6-5 and J is TRBJ1-4; 9 bases agree with TRBD1. Trimming cost V 7 bases and J 5 bases; bases outside gene matches: 14. CDR1 and CDR2 from the germline V gene are MNHEY and SVGAGI. This CDR3 has 17 residues. For the CDR3, the DNA is TGTGCCAGCACCAATACAGGGGGCCATATAAAAAATGAAAAACTGTTTTTT. Amino acids: CASTNTGGHIKNEKLFF.

The chain combines TRBV4-3 with TRBJ2-5; 9 bases are shared with TRBD2. With 0 bases clipped from V and 2 bases from J, the junction kept 10 bases outside the gene matches. Germline V lookup: CDR1 LGHNA, CDR2 YSLEER. This CDR3 comprises 18 residues. The CDR3 bases are TGCGCCAGCAGCCAAGAGAGGGGGCTAGCGGGGCGGCAAGAGACCCAGTACTTC. Residues: CASSQERGLAGRQETQYF.

A few counts support this clonotype. V is TRBV27 and J is TRBJ2-7; 7 bases fit TRBD1. CDR1 is MNHEY, CDR2 SMNVEV, per germline (reference sequence). The CDR3 totals 14 residues. J lost 1 base, V lost 5 bases, and 5 bases had no gene match. The CDR3 DNA reads as TGTGCCAGCAGTAGCCGGGACAGATCCTACGAGCAGTACTTC. It codes for CASSSRDRSYEQYF.

This chain joins TRBV18 and TRBJ1-5; D is undetermined. V was cut by 3 bases and J by 0 bases, with 9 bases left in between. The CDR3 length is 15 residues. Germline CDR1 reads KGHSH; CDR2 reads LQKENI. CDR3 loop: CASSPWVGSNQPQHF. CDR3 nucleotides: TGTGCCAGCTCACCTTGGGTGGGTAGCAATCAGCCCCAGCATTTT.

This clonotype appeared a few times. V gene TRBV7-2 combines with J gene TRBJ2-4, with D maybe TRBD2 (7 bases). V was pared by 1 base and J by 7 bases, with 11 bases between. The CDR3 runs 14 residues. From germline, CDR1 is SGHTA and CDR2 FQGNSA. CDR3 protein: CASSLGGGRNIQYF. CDR3 nucleotide sequence: TGTGCCAGCAGCTTAGGGGGGGGCCGGAACATTCAGTACTTC.

Here the CDR3 DNA reads TGTGCCAGCAGCCAGTGGGCGGGGGGGCGAGAGACCCAGTACTTC. Translating gives CASSQWAGGRETQYF. This chain joins TRBV7-3 and TRBJ2-5, with TRBD2 matching 9 bases. CDR1 is SGHTA and CDR2 is FQGTGA in the germline V gene. This CDR3 region has 15 residues. With V trimmed by 5 bases and J by 4 bases, 8 bases remained unmatched.

Worth noting for this clonotype: An end of the junction differs from the germline gene, which may be a read error. The rearrangement uses TRBV27 and TRBJ1-4; possible D gene TRBD1, 6 bases. The germline V gene has CDR1 MNHEY and CDR2 SMNVEV (reference sequence). The CDR3 runs 14 residues. CDR3 bases: TGTGTCAGCAGATCAGCGGGGGGCCATGAAAAACTGTTTTTT. Its translation: CVSRSAGGHEKLFF.

The chain joins TRBV2 to TRBJ2-5; possibly TRBD2 for D (6 bases). CDR1 is SNHLY, CDR2 FYNNEI, per germline. The V and J ends lost 7 bases and 3 bases respectively, with 9 bases between them. CDR3 length: 12 amino acids. The CDR3: CASTGTEETQYF. CDR3 nucleotides: TGTGCCAGCACCGGGACTGAAGAGACCCAGTACTTC.

This chain connects TRBV29-1 to TRBJ2-7; no reliable D call. The CDR3 extends over 13 amino acids. The germline V gene encodes CDR1 SQVTM and CDR2 ANQGSEA. V shed 0 bases and J shed 4 bases, with 10 bases lying between them. The CDR3 loop reads CSVEDRVGYEQYF. In nucleotides, the CDR3 is TGCAGCGTTGAAGATAGGGTCGGGTACGAGCAGTACTTC.

The chain recombines TRBV28 with TRBJ2-7, with 10 bases identical to TRBD2. The CDR3 runs to 15 residues. The V gene end was trimmed by 1 base and the J gene end by 3 bases; junction bases not matched to a gene: 3. CDR1 is MDHEN, CDR2 SYDVKM, per germline. This CDR3 reads CASSLSLAGDYEQYV. Written as DNA, the CDR3 is TGTGCCAGCAGTTTATCTCTAGCGGGGGACTACGAGCAGTACGTC.